This TCR beta chain was captured by sequencing in a study of radiotherapy plus CTLA-4 blockade in lung cancer. General study results and limits: TCR clones originating in tumors grew in number in blood after radiotherapy plus ipilimumab.

Germline V gives CDR1 SEHNR, CDR2 FQNEAQ (reference sequence). V was trimmed by 5 bases and J by 3 bases, leaving 17 bases between them. This CDR3 has 17 amino acids. Repertoires were generated with immunoSEQ multiplex PCR, while TCRdb's copy carries only in-frame clones and drops some. The top ten clones hold less than 25% of a sample with about 38,000 clones, just over 85% of them seen once. This clone appeared a single time. Antigen specificity is unknown. Focal radiation and CTLA-4 blockade (ipilimumab) were tested in chemo-refractory metastatic non-small-cell lung cancer patients. The source is a human donor with non-small cell lung cancer whose response to radiotherapy plus ipilimumab could not be evaluated. This material consisted of peripheral blood, taken from a patient treated with radiotherapy plus ipilimumab. This chain joins TRBV7-9 and TRBJ1-6; D is uncertain. The CDR3, as DNA: TGTGCCAGCAGCCGAGGCCGGGAGGAGAGCTATAATTCACCCCTCCACTTT. Its protein product is CASSRGREESYNSPLHF.